The T cell receptor beta chain described here comes from a study of shared clonotypes between healthy human individuals. General study results and limits: Donor clonotype sharing was expected to depend on sequencing depth.

For this clone: Its specificity is not known.

Germline V lookup: CDR1 SQVTM, CDR2 ANQGSEA. The CDR3 extends over 14 amino acids. V was clipped by 0 bases and J by 2 bases, with 7 bases between them. Repertoires were generated with immunoSEQ multiplex PCR, while TCRdb's copy carries only in-frame clones and drops some. The table lists roughly 2,000,000 clones, approximately 95% of them singletons. Naive CD8 cells lacked CD45RO, underwent positive selection for CCR7 and left out terminally differentiated effector memory CD45RA+ cells. The chain carries TRBV29-1 and TRBJ2-2; no definite D call. Sequences were obtained from naive CD8+ T cells sorted from blood. The sequence was collected from a man aged 18 to 30 in good health. The CDR3 spells CSVEDYLNTGELFF. The CDR3 DNA reads TGCAGCGTTGAAGATTATTTAAACACCGGGGAGCTGTTTTTT.